This TCR beta chain derives from a study of cytomegalovirus exposure and HLA in healthy donors. Study-wide results and limits: Highly shared variants forming one cluster were likely a sequencing artifact.

To note about this clone: The antigen remains undetermined.

V gave up 1 base and J gave up 4 bases; unmatched junction bases: 10. Germline-derived CDR1 and CDR2 are GTSNPN and SVGIG (reference sequence). The CDR3 spans 18 residues. The primer mix had 60 Vbeta and 13 Jbeta primers. The data were produced by immunoSEQ multiplex PCR, yet TCRdb's version contains in-frame clones alone and is incomplete. The top ten clones hold 2% to 2.5% of a sample with around 180,000 clones, around 77% of them seen once. V is TRBV30 and J is TRBJ2-5, with 15 nucleotides matching TRBD2. This sequence was found in a man in his 60s in good health and CMV-seronegative. Sequences were obtained from PBMCs. CDR3 bases: TGTGCCTGGAGTGCATGGGCTGGACTAGCGGGAGGGCCAGAGACCCAGTACTTC. It encodes CAWSAWAGLAGGPETQYF.